The clone carrying this T cell receptor (beta chain) was detected many times. The antigen remains unidentified. The CDR3 is 15 amino acids. The ends were cut back, 7 bases at V and 3 bases at J, with 16 bases in the middle. TCRdb ran MiXCR on the 5' RACE reads and lists one entry per CDR3 protein. The sample has hundreds of thousands of distinct CDR3 sequences; over 9% are singletons. This specimen comes from a study of identical twins. Study-wide results and limits: Among monozygotic twins, out-of-frame TCR alpha sharing exceeded what models predicted.

A further study also used this sample, focusing on yellow fever vaccine responses in identical twins.

The sequence came from a woman aged 18-35 years in good health. The genes are TRBV12-3 or TRBV12-4 and TRBJ2-1; D possibly matches TRBD1 or TRBD2 (5 bases each). Sequenced: PBMCs. The CDR3 sequence is CASNTQEDNYNEQFF. The CDR3 DNA sequence: TGTGCCAGCAATACACAGGAGGATAACTACAATGAGCAGTTCTTC.